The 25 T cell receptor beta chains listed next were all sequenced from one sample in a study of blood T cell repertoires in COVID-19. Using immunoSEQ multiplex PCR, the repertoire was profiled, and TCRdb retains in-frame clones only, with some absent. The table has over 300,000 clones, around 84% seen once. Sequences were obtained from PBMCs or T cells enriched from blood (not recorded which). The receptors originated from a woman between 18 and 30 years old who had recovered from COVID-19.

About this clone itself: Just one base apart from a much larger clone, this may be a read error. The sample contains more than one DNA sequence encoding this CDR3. The DNA for the CDR3 is TGTGCCAGCTCACCACCGGACAGTAACTATGGCTACACCTTC. Residues: CASSPPDSNYGYTF. The rearrangement joins TRBV18 to TRBJ1-2, with D perhaps matching TRBD1 (6 bases). V lost 0 bases and J 1 base, leaving 6 bases between the germline ends. Germline CDR1 KGHSH, CDR2 LQKENI. CDR3 size: 14 residues.

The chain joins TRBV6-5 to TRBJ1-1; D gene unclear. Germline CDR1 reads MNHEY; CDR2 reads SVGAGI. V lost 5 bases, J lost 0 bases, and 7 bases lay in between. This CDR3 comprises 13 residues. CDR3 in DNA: TGTGCCAGCAGTAGCGATCTGAACACTGAAGCTTTCTTT. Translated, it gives CASSSDLNTEAFF.

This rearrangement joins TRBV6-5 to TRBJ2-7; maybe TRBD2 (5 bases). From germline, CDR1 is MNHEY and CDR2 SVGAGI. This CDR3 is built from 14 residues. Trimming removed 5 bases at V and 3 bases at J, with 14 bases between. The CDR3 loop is CASSPRTGFYEQYF. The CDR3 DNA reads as TGTGCCAGCAGTCCCCGGACTGGATTCTACGAGCAGTACTTC.

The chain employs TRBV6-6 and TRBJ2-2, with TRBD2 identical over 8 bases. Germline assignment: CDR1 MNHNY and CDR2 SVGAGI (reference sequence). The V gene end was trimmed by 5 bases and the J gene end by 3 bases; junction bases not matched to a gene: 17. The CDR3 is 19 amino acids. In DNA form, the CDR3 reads TGTGCCAGCAGTCTCGGGGTAGCGGGGTACACGCGGCACACCGGGGAGCTGTTTTTT. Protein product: CASSLGVAGYTRHTGELFF.

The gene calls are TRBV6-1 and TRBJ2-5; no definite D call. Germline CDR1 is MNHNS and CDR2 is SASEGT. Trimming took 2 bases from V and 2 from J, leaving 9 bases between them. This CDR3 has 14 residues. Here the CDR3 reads CASSEWAVQETQYF. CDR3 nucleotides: TGTGCCAGCAGTGAATGGGCAGTACAAGAGACCCAGTACTTC.

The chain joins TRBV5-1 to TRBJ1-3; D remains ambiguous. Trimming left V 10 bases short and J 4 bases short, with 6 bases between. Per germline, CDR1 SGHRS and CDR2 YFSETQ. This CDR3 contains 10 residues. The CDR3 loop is CAAEGNTIYF. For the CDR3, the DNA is TGCGCCGCCGAGGGAAACACCATATATTTT.

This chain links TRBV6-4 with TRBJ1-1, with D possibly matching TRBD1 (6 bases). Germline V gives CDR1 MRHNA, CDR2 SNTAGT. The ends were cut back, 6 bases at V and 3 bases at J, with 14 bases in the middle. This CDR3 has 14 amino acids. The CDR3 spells CASSREGGYTEAFF. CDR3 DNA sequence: TGTGCCAGCAGCCGAGAGGGGGGGTACACTGAAGCTTTCTTT.

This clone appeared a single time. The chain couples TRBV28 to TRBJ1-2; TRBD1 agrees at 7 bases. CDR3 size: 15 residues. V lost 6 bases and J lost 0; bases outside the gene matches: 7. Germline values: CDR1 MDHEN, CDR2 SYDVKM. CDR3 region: CASRPGQFANYGYTF. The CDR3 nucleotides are TGTGCCAGCAGACCGGGACAGTTCGCTAACTATGGCTACACCTTC.

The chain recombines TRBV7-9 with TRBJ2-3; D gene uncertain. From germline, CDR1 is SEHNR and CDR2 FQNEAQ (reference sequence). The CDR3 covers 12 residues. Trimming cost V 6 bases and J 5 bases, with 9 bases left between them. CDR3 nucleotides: TGTGCCAGCAGGACTGGAAAAGATACGCAGTATTTT. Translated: CASRTGKDTQYF.

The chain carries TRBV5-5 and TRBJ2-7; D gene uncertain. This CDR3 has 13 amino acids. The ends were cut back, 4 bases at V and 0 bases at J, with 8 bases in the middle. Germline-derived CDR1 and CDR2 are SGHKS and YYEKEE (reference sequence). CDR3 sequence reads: CASSLHSSYEQYF. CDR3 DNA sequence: TGTGCCAGCAGCCTCCATAGCTCCTACGAGCAGTACTTC.

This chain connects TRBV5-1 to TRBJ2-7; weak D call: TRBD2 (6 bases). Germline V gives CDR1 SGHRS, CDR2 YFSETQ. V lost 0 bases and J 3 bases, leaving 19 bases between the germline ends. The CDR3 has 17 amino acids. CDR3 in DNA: TGCGCCAGCAGCTTGGGGGGCTGGGACTTATTCCACTACGAGCAGTACTTC. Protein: CASSLGGWDLFHYEQYF.

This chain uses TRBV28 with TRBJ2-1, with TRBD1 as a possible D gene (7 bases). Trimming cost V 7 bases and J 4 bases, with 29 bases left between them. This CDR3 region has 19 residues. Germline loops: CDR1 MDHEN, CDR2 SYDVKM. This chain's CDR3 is CASTIYWDSGGPKYNEQFF. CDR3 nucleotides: TGTGCCAGCACTATTTACTGGGACAGCGGAGGGCCGAAATACAATGAGCAGTTCTTC.

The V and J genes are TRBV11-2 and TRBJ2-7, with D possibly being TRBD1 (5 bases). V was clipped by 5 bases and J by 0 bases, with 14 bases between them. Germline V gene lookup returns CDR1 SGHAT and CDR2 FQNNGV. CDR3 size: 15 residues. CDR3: CASSLGPLSSYEQYF. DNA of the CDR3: TGTGCCAGCAGCCTGGGGCCCCTGAGCTCCTACGAGCAGTACTTC.

CDR3 nucleotides: TGCGCCAGCAGCCAAGCAGGGGCATTTCCCTACGAGCAGTACTTC. Encoded protein: CASSQAGAFPYEQYF. The chain links TRBV4-1 to TRBJ2-7, with D possibly being TRBD1 (6 bases). With 1 base removed from V and 2 bases from J, the gap between germline ends came to 12 bases. The CDR3 consists of 15 residues. Germline values: CDR1 MGHRA, CDR2 YSYEKL.

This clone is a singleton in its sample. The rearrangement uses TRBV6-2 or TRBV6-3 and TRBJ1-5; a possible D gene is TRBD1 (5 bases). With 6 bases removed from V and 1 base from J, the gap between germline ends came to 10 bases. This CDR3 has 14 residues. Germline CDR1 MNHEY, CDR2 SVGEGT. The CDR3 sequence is CASSHPGSNQPQHF. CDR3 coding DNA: TGTGCCAGCAGCCACCCAGGGAGCAATCAGCCCCAGCATTTT.

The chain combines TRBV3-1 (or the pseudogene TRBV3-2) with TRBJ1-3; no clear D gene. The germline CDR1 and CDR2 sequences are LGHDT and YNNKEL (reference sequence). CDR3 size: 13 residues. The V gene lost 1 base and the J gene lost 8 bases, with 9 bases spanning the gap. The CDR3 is CASSQASADTIYF. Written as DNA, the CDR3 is TGTGCCAGCAGCCAAGCTTCGGCGGACACCATATATTTT.

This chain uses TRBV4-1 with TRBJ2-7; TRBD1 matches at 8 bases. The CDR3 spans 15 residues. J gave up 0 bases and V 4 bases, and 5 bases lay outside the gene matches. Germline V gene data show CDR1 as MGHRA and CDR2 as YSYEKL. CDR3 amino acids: CASSLRQGSSYEQYF. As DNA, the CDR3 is TGCGCCAGCAGCCTCCGACAGGGGTCCTCCTACGAGCAGTACTTC.

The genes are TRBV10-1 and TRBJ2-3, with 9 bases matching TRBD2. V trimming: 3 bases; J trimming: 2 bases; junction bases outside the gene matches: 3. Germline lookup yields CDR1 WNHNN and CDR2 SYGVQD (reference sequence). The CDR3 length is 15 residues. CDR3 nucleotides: TGCGCCAGCAGTGACGAGCGGGGGGTCACAGATACGCAGTATTTT. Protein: CASSDERGVTDTQYF.

For the CDR3, the DNA is TGTGCCAGCAGACAGGGCGTCGCGAACACCGGGGAGCTGTTTTTT. Amino acid sequence: CASRQGVANTGELFF. This chain connects TRBV6-4 to TRBJ2-2; D possibly corresponds to TRBD1 (6 bases). The CDR3 covers 15 residues. Trimming removed 6 bases at V and 0 bases at J, with 11 bases between. CDR1 is MRHNA and CDR2 is SNTAGT in the germline V gene.

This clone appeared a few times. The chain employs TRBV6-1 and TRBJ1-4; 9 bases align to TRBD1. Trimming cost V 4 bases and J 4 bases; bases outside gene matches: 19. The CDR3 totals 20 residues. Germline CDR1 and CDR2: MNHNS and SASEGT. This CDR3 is CASSGPHTGTGNKINEKLFF. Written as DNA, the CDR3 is TGTGCCAGCAGTGGACCACATACTGGGACAGGGAATAAAATTAATGAAAAACTGTTTTTT.

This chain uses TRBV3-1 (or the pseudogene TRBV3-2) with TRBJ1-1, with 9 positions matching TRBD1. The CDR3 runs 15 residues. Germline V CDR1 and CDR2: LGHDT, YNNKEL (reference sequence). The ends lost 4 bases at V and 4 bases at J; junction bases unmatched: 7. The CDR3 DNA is TGTGCCAGCAGCCTTGGGACAGGGATGTTCACTGAAGCTTTCTTT. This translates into CASSLGTGMFTEAFF.

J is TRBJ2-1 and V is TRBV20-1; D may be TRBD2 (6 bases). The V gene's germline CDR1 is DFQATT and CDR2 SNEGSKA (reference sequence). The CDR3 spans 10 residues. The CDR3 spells CSPEGLEQFF. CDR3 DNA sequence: TGCAGCCCGGAGGGGCTTGAGCAGTTCTTC.

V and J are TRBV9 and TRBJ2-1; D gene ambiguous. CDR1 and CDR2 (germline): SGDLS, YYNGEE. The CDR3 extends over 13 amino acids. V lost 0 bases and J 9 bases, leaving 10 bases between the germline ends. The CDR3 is CASSVGHTAEQFF. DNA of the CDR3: TGTGCCAGCAGCGTAGGCCACACCGCTGAGCAGTTCTTC.

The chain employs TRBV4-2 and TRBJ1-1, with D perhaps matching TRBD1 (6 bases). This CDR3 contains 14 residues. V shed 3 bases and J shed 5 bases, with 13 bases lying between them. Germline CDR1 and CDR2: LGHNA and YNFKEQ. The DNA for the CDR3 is TGTGCCAGCAGCCATAACAGGGCCGGTACTGAAGCTTTCTTT. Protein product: CASSHNRAGTEAFF.

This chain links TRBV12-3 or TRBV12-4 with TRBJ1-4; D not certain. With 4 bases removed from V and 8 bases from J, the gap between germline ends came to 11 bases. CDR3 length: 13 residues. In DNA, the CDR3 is TGTGCCAGCAGTTACGGACTGGGCGAAAAACTGTTTTTT. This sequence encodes CASSYGLGEKLFF.